A selection of T cell receptor beta chains follows, all from one sample in a study of response to subunit inactivated influenza vaccine. TCRdb re-called the RT-PCR reads through MiXCR, storing one row per CDR3 protein. The table lists almost 250,000 distinct CDR3 sequences, 10% to 15% of them singletons. Sequencing used non-naive T cells sorted from PBMCs, obtained approximately 15 days before vaccination. Receptors originate from a man between 45 and 60 years old who received an inactivated influenza vaccine. Both conserved end residues are part of each CDR3. The D gene is left open where the match is weak. Only some rows state a clone size, as once, few, many or a class for expanded clones.

>TRBD1|TRBJ2-7|TRBV6-1|-|15
TGTGCCAGCAGTGAATATTGGGACAGGGCCTACGAGCAGTACTTC
CASSEYWDRAYEQYF
>-|TRBJ2-3|TRBV20-1|few|13
TGCAGTGCTAGGGGGCGGTACACAGATACGCAGTATTTT
CSARGRYTDTQYF
>-|TRBJ2-7|TRBV20-1|few|12
TGCAGTCCGGGACGGGAACCCTACGAGCAGTACTTC
CSPGREPYEQYF
>TRBD2|TRBJ2-1|TRBV3-1|-|17
TGTGCCAGCACCGGGAGAGCGGGAGGGAACCCCTACAATGAGCAGTTCTTC
CASTGRAGGNPYNEQFF
>-|TRBJ2-2|TRBV18|-|15
TGTGCCAGCTCACCAAACAGGCCTAACACCGGGGAGCTGTTTTTT
CASSPNRPNTGELFF
>-|TRBJ2-6|TRBV12-3/TRBV12-4|few|20
TGTGCCAGCAGTTTAGGTCTGCTGCGCCCTTTTAGCTCTGGGGCCAACGTCCTGACTTTC
CASSLGLLRPFSSGANVLTF
>-|TRBJ2-6|TRBV15|few|15
TGTGCCACCCAACCTCTGAGCTCTGGGGCCAACGTCCTGACTTTC
CATQPLSSGANVLTF
>-|TRBJ1-4|TRBV4-2|-|15
TGTGCCAGCAGCCAAGACGGCAGGGCTAATGAAAAACTGTTTTTT
CASSQDGRANEKLFF
>-|TRBJ2-1|TRBV29-1|-|14
TGCAGCGCCATGGGGGGAGGCTCCTACAATGAGCAGTTCTTC
CSAMGGGSYNEQFF
>-|TRBJ2-7|TRBV28|many|13
TGTGCCAGCAGCCCTACTAGTTCCTACGAGCAGTACTTC
CASSPTSSYEQYF
>-|TRBJ2-3|TRBV10-1|few|14
TGCGCCACCAGCCGAGACAGCTTCACAGATACGCAGTATTTT
CATSRDSFTDTQYF
>TRBD2|TRBJ2-2|TRBV5-1|-|14
TGCGCCAGCAGCTCCGGGAGGGGTTCCGGGGAGCTGTTTTTT
CASSSGRGSGELFF
>-|TRBJ2-5|TRBV12-3/TRBV12-4|-|12
TGTGCCAGCAGTTTCGCTGAAGAGACCCAGTACTTC
CASSFAEETQYF
>-|TRBJ2-1|TRBV9|few|16
TGTGCCAGCAGCCCTGCTGCACTTAGCGTCTACAATGAGCAGTTCTTC
CASSPAALSVYNEQFF
>TRBD1|TRBJ1-5|TRBV7-9|-|17
TGTGCCAGCAGCTTAGAACCCACAGGGGCTCGGGATCAGCCCCAGCATTTT
CASSLEPTGARDQPQHF
>-|TRBJ2-3|TRBV28|few|14
TGTGCCAGCAGTATCAGGCAGAACACAGATACGCAGTATTTT
CASSIRQNTDTQYF
>TRBD2|TRBJ2-2|TRBV2|-|18
TGTGCCTGCTGTTTTGAAACTAGCGGGGGGATGAACACCGGGGAGCTGTTTTTT
CACCFETSGGMNTGELFF
>-|TRBJ1-5|TRBV5-1|few|16
TGCGCCAGCAGCTTGGCGCCGGGAAGTAGCAATCAGCCCCAGCATTTT
CASSLAPGSSNQPQHF
>-|TRBJ2-2|TRBV6-1|-|17
TGTGCCAGCAGACAGACCCGGAGGAGTGCGAACACCGGGGAGCTGTTTTTT
CASRQTRRSANTGELFF
>TRBD2|TRBJ2-1|TRBV12-3/TRBV12-4|-|18
TGTGCCAGCAGTTTAGGGGCGACTAGCGGGAGAACCTACAATGAGCAGTTCTTC
CASSLGATSGRTYNEQFF
>TRBD1|TRBJ1-5|TRBV7-2|many|15
TGTGCCAGCAGCTCGTCTTCGGGACAGCATCAGCCCCAGCATTTT
CASSSSSGQHQPQHF
>-|TRBJ2-7|TRBV2|few|13
TGTGCCAGCAACGCACAGGTTACCTACGAGCAGTACTTC
CASNAQVTYEQYF
>-|TRBJ2-1|TRBV7-2|many|14
TGTGCCAGCAGCTCCGGGGGCTCGTACAATGAGCAGTTCTTC
CASSSGGSYNEQFF
>TRBD1|TRBJ2-7|TRBV20-1|-|14
TGCAGTGCTAGTCCCCGGGACAGCCTTGGGGAGCAGTACTTC
CSASPRDSLGEQYF
>TRBD1|TRBJ2-2|TRBV7-8|-|15
TGTGCCAGCAGTTGGACAGGGGGCTTCACCGGGGAGCTGTTTTTT
CASSWTGGFTGELFF
>TRBD2|TRBJ2-5|TRBV5-1|few|17
TGCGCCAGCAGCTTGGGGCTAGCGGGAGTTAGATCGGAGACCCAGTACTTC
CASSLGLAGVRSETQYF
>TRBD2|TRBJ2-2|TRBV4-3|-|18
TGCGCCAGCAGCCCAAGTGCACTAGCGGGGGACTCCACCGGGGAGCTGTTTTTT
CASSPSALAGDSTGELFF